One and the same sample provided the 9 T cell receptor beta chains below, sequenced in a study of CD8+CD57+ T cells in acquired aplastic anemia. Genomic DNA templated the TCR beta VDJ and CDR3 profiling. TCRdb passed the reads through MiXCR, listing each CDR3 protein once. The sample holds some 220,000 distinct CDR3 sequences; approximately 35% are singletons and the top ten take around 1.1%. The sequenced material came from sorted CD4+, CD8+, or CD8+CD57+ T cells (not recorded which) from PBMCs. Source of these receptors: a human donor in good health, serving as a control.

This clonotype has a single count. The CDR3 DNA follows: TGTGCCATCAGTGAGGATCAGGGGTTCAACACTGAAGCTTTCTTT. As protein: CAISEDQGFNTEAFF. The V call is TRBV10-3, the J call TRBJ1-1; possibly TRBD1 for D (6 bases). The CDR3 is 15 residues long. Germline V gene lookup returns CDR1 ENHRY and CDR2 SYGVKD. Trimming cost V 2 bases and J 2 bases, with 12 bases left between them.

On this clonotype itself: Lacking the conserved final phenylalanine or tryptophan, this CDR3 likely reflects a read error. The chain couples TRBV15 to TRBJ2-7, with TRBD1 identical over 8 bases. The CDR3 covers 16 residues. Germline lookup yields CDR1 LNHNV and CDR2 YYDKDF (reference sequence). The CDR3 region is CATSSGVRQGAVEQYL. CDR3 bases: TGCGCCACCAGCAGTGGGGTCAGGCAGGGGGCTGTCGAGCAGTACCTC.

This clonotype was observed at least ten times. This chain's CDR3 is CSASVRRGGDPYEQYF. The CDR3 nucleotides are TGCAGTGCTAGTGTTCGCCGTGGGGGTGACCCCTACGAGCAGTACTTC. The chain uses TRBV20-1 and TRBJ2-7; D could derive from TRBD1 or TRBD2 (5 bases each). Deletions cut 3 bases from V and 2 bases from J, with 20 bases between. The CDR3 extends over 16 amino acids. The V gene's germline CDR1 is DFQATT and CDR2 SNEGSKA (reference sequence).

This clonotype was seen at least ten times. The chain has TRBV12-3 or TRBV12-4 and TRBJ1-6; tentatively, D is TRBD1 (5 bases). Trimming pared 6 bases from V and 10 bases from J, leaving 13 bases between. The length of the CDR3 is 13 residues. CDR3 DNA sequence: TGTGCCAGCAGGGGGCAGACGGGCTCACCCCTCCACTTT. This gives the protein CASRGQTGSPLHF.

CDR3 protein: CSVEDSTGRAFF. The CDR3 DNA is TGCAGCGTTGAAGATTCGACAGGGCGGGCTTTCTTT. The V and J genes are TRBV29-1 and TRBJ1-1; TRBD1 matches at 7 bases. CDR3 length: 12 amino acids. The ends lost 0 bases at V and 11 bases at J; junction bases unmatched: 6. From germline, CDR1 is SQVTM and CDR2 ANQGSEA.

This clonotype was seen more than once but under ten times. This sequence joins TRBV29-1 and TRBJ2-2; 9 positions agree with TRBD1. Germline assignment: CDR1 SQVTM and CDR2 ANQGSEA. The CDR3 totals 15 residues. V shed 6 bases, J shed 2 bases, and the junction held 7 bases outside the gene matches. The CDR3 loop reads CSVAGTGRNTGELFF. The CDR3 DNA is TGCAGCGTCGCAGGGACAGGGAGAAACACCGGGGAGCTGTTTTTT.

With regard to this clonotype: A much larger clone lies a single base off, so this may be a read error. J is TRBJ2-5 and V is TRBV7-2; TRBD1 might be the D (7 bases). This CDR3 is built from 15 residues. Germline V gene data show CDR1 as SGHTA and CDR2 as FQGNSA. Trimming took off 8 bases at V and 2 bases at J, with 18 bases between the two ends. The CDR3 reads CASGRAGQQQETQYF. The CDR3 bases are TGTGCCAGCGGCCGGGCGGGACAGCAACAAGAGACCCAGTACTTC.

This clonotype was found many times. The chain links TRBV6-1 to TRBJ2-7; possible D gene TRBD1, 7 bases. The CDR3 is 13 amino acids. Per the germline V gene, CDR1 is MNHNS and CDR2 is SASEGT. V was trimmed by 6 bases and J by 3 bases, leaving 12 bases between them. In DNA, the CDR3 is TGTGCCAGCAGGTCCCAGGGGGGCTACGAGCAGTACTTC. It specifies CASRSQGGYEQYF.

In its sample, this clonotype was seen a few times. This chain uses TRBV20-1 with TRBJ1-1; a possible D gene is TRBD1 (5 bases). The CDR3 is 12 amino acids. The germline CDR1 and CDR2 sequences are DFQATT and SNEGSKA (reference sequence). Trimming removed 3 bases at V and 7 bases at J, with 12 bases between. The CDR3 here is CSASGGWDEAFF. CDR3 DNA sequence: TGCAGTGCTAGCGGGGGGTGGGATGAAGCTTTCTTT.